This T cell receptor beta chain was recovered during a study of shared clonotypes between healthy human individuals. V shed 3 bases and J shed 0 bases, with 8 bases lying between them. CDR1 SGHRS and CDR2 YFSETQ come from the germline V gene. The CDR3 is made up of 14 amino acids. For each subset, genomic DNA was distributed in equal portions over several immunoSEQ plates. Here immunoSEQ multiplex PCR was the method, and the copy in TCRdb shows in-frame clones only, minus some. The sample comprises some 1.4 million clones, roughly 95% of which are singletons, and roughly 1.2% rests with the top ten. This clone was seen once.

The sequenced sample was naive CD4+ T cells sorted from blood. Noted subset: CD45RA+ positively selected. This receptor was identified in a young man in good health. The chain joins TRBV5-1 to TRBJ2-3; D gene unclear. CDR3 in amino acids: CASSSKSSTDTQYF. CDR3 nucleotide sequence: TGCGCCAGCAGCTCAAAAAGTAGCACAGATACGCAGTATTTT. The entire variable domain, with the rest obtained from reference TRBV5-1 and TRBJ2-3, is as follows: KAGVTQTPRYLIKTRGQQVTLSCSPISGHRSVSWYQQTPGQGLQFLFEYFSETQRNKGNFPGRFSGRQFSNSRSEMNVSTLELGDSALYLCASSSKSSTDTQYFGPGTRLTVL.